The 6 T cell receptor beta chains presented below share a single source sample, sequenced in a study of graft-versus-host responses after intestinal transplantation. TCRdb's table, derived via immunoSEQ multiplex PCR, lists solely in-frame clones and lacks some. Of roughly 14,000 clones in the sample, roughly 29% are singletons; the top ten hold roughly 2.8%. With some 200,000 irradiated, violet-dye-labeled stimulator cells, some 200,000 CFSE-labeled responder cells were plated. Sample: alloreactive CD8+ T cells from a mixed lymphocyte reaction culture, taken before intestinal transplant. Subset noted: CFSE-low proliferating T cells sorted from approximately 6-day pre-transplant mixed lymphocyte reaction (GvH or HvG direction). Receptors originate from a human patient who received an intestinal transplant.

CDR3 region: CASNHWRVRKSPLHF. In DNA form, the CDR3 reads TGTGCCAGCAACCATTGGAGGGTTAGGAAGTCACCCCTCCACTTT. This chain uses TRBV2 with TRBJ1-6; D gene ambiguous. This CDR3 spans 15 amino acids. CDR1 is SNHLY and CDR2 is FYNNEI in the germline V gene. V gave up 7 bases and J gave up 10 bases, with 20 bases separating them.

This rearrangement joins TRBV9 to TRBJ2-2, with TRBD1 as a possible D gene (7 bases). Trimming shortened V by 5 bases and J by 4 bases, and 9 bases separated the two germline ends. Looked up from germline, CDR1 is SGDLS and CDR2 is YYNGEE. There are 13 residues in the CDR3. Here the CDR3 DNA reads TGTGCCAGCAGGCAGGGGGGCACCGGGGAGCTGTTTTTT. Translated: CASRQGGTGELFF.

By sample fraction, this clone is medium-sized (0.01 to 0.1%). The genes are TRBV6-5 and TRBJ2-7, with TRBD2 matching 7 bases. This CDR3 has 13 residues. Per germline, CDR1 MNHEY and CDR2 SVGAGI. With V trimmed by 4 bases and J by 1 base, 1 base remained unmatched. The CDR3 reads CASSWRGSYEQYF. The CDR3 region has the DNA TGTGCCAGCAGTTGGCGGGGGTCCTACGAGCAGTACTTC.

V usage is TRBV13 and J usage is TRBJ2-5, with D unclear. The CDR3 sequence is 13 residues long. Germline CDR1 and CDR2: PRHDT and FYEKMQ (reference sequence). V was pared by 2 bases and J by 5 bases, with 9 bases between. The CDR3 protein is CASSLTPPETQYF. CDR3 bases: TGTGCCAGCAGCTTAACCCCCCCGGAGACCCAGTACTTC.

CDR3 sequence reads: CASSEWWGQGDNEQFF. CDR3 nucleotides: TGTGCCAGCAGTGAGTGGTGGGGACAGGGGGACAATGAGCAGTTCTTC. This sequence joins TRBV6-1 and TRBJ2-1, with 11 positions matching TRBD1. The length of the CDR3 is 16 residues. The V and J ends lost 3 bases and 5 bases, in that order; junction bases with no gene match: 6. The germline V gene has CDR1 MNHNS and CDR2 SASEGT.

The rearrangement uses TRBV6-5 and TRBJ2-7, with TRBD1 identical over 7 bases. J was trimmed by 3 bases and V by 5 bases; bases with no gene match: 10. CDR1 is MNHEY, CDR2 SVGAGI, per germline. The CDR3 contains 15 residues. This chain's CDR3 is CASSPPGQGVYEQYF. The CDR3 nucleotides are TGTGCCAGCAGTCCCCCCGGGCAGGGGGTCTACGAGCAGTACTTC.